Sequencing of this TCR beta chain was carried out in a study of T cells in Graves' hyperthyroidism and ophthalmopathy. RNA transcripts gave rise to amplified TCR beta CDR3 regions. HTBI primers were the set used in a first-round RT-PCR of the TCR CDR3. TCRdb independently ran MiXCR on the multiplex PCR reads; one entry per CDR3 protein. Altogether approximately 300,000 distinct CDR3 sequences are present, more than 15% being singletons, with the ten largest covering roughly 53%. Study-wide findings and caveats: In blood, most of the thyroid clonotypes expanded above 0.001 were also present.

With regard to this clonotype: The target antigen is unknown. This clone may be a read error of a much larger clone one base away.

This receptor was identified in a woman aged 55 to 70 with Graves' ophthalmopathy. Source material: blood.

The CDR3 is CASSHYQGEETQYF. Here the CDR3 DNA reads TGTGCCAGCAGTCATTACCAGGGTGAGGAGACCCAGTACTTC. The rearrangement links TRBV6-2 or TRBV6-3 to TRBJ2-5; tentative D call: TRBD1 (5 bases). The V gene's germline CDR1 is MNHEY and CDR2 SVGEGT. The germline V and J ends were trimmed by 5 bases and 5 bases, with 15 bases remaining between them. CDR3 length: 14 amino acids.